This T cell receptor beta chain comes out of a study of blood T cell repertoires in COVID-19 (dated by TCRdb to the early 2020s). At the level of the whole study: Collaborator samples came from the United States, Italy and Spain and covered acute and convalescent phases of COVID-19. Deeply sampled blood TCRbeta repertoires from subjects exposed to, actively infected with, or recovered from COVID-19 were included in the dataset. Samples came from the ongoing ImmuneRACE study (first 160 participants) plus 1,254 subjects from 6 global collaborators. The material from the prospective study consisted of cDNA or gDNA derived from T cells, B-cell-depleted T cells, or PBMCs. A freely available public database, intended as a resource for researchers studying the immune response to SARS-CoV-2, is where the repertoires were released. Where available, HLA class I and class II types were obtained from metadata supplied by the sample provider rather than from assay-based typing. A de-identified subject ID, COVID-19 status, age in years and sex were almost always included in the sample metadata. Broader findings and caveats from the paper: The quantity of clinical and demographic metadata differed by source and by participant and was supplied without curation.

As to this clone: No cognate antigen has been identified for it. The input lacks base qualities; no much larger clone sits a single base away.

The CDR1 and CDR2 encoded by the germline V gene (reference sequence) are SGHAT and FQDESV. V is clipped by 3 bases and J by 6 bases, and the sequence between their germline boundaries is 11 bases long. From the cysteine through the phenylalanine, the CDR3 covers 13 amino acids. The sequence is cut down to CDR3 DNA, 39 bases in frame from base 1. TCRbeta CDR3 regions were amplified from genomic DNA using the immunoSEQ Assay, a bias-controlled multiplex PCR. On the study's bioinformatics: The number of nucleated cells in each sample was estimated by amplification of reference gene primers within the assay. To quantify the absolute abundance of each unique TCRbeta CDR3 rearrangement, sequence reads were collapsed and filtered. For each sample, productive Simpson clonality was calculated as the square root of Simpson's diversity index over productive rearrangements. Here the immuneACCESS table is served through TCRdb, limited to in-frame sequences with V and J called. Missing clones are a known gap in these copies; in checked studies unresolved V genes cover under half, and the rest lacks a known reason. The D gene and trimming were derived from the DNA, and the V and J assignments and clone size from that table. The sample table shows around 100,000 clones, and 70% to 90% are seen once. The ten biggest clones cover 13% of the sample.

Collaborating institutions collected whole blood in K2EDTA tubes following their own protocols. For TCRbeta analysis, collaborators shipped samples in one of three forms: frozen whole blood, isolated PBMCs, or DNA extracted from either of those sample types. The receptor chain draws on TRBV11-1 and TRBJ1-1, and TRBD1 may be the D gene, going by 5 matching bases. The sequenced material came from peripheral blood. This clonotype was obtained from a man between 50 and 59 years old with active or convalescent COVID-19. This receptor carries the CDR3 CASSFRLGPEAFF. In nucleotide form, the sequence is TGTGCCAGCAGCTTTCGACTGGGGCCTGAAGCTTTCTTT.